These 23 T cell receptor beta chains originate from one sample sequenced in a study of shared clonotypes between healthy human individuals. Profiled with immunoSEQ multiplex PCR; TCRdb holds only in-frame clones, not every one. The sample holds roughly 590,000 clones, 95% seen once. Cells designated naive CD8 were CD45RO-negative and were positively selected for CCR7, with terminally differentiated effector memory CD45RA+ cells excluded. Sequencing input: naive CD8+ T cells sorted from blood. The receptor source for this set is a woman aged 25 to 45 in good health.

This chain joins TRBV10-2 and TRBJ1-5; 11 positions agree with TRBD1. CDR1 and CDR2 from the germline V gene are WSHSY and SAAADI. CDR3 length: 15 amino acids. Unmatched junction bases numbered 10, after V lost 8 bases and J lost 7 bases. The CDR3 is CASASGQGARQPQHF. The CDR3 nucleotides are TGCGCCAGCGCGAGCGGACAGGGGGCGAGGCAGCCCCAGCATTTT.

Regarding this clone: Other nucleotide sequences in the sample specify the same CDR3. The CDR3 reads CASSFGRNTEAFF. CDR3 coding DNA: TGTGCCAGCAGTTTCGGCCGGAACACTGAAGCTTTCTTT. The V call is TRBV28, the J call TRBJ1-1; D is unresolved. The V end was cut by 3 bases, the J end by 1 base, with 6 bases between. Germline V CDR1 and CDR2: MDHEN, SYDVKM. The CDR3 totals 13 residues.

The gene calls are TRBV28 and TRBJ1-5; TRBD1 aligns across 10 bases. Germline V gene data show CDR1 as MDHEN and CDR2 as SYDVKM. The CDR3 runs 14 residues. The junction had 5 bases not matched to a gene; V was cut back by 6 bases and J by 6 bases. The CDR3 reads CASSPGQGVQPQHF. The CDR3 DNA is TGTGCCAGCAGCCCTGGACAGGGGGTTCAGCCCCAGCATTTT.

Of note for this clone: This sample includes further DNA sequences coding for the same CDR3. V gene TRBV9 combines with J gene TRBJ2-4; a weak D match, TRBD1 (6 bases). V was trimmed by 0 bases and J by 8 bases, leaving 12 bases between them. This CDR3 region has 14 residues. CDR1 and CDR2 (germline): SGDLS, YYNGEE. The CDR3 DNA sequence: TGTGCCAGCAGCGTAGGAGGGGGTTCAGACATTCAGTACTTC. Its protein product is CASSVGGGSDIQYF. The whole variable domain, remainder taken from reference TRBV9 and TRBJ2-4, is DSGVTQTPKHLITATGQRVTLRCSPRSGDLSVYWYQQSLDQGLQFLIQYYNGEERAKGNILERFSAQQFPDLHSELNLSSLELGDSALYFCASSVGGGSDIQYFGAGTRLSVL.

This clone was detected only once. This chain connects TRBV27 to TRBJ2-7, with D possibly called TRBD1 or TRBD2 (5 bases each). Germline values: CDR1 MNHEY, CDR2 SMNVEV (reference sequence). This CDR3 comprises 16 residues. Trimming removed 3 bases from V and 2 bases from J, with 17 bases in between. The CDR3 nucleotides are TGTGCCAGCAGTTTCATCCTCGGGACGGGACCCTACGAGCAGTACTTC. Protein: CASSFILGTGPYEQYF.

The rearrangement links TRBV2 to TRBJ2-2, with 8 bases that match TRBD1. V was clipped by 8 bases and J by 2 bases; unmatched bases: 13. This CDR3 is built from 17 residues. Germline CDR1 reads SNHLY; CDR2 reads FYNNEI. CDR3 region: CASLGGLDRGNTGELFF. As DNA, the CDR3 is TGTGCCAGCCTGGGGGGCCTAGACAGGGGAAACACCGGGGAGCTGTTTTTT.

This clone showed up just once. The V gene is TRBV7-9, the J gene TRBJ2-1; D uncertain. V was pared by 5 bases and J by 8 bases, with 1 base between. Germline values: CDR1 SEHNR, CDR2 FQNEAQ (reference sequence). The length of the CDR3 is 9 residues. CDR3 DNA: TGTGCCAGCAGCGATGAGCAGTTCTTC. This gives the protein CASSDEQFF.

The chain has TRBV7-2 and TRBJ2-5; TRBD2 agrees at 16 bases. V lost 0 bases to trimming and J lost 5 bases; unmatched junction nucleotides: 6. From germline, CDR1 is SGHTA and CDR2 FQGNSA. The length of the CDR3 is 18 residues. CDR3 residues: CASSLAPGLAGGEETQYF. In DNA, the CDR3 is TGTGCCAGCAGCTTAGCCCCGGGACTAGCGGGGGGGGAGGAGACCCAGTACTTC.

In DNA form, the CDR3 reads TGTGCCAGCAGCTGGGGTTCGGCGGTGAACACTGAAGCTTTCTTT. Protein product: CASSWGSAVNTEAFF. The chain carries TRBV7-8 and TRBJ1-1; D gene ambiguous. Germline values: CDR1 SGHVS, CDR2 FQNEAQ. The ends were cut back, 4 bases at V and 0 bases at J, with 12 bases in the middle. The CDR3 runs to 15 residues.

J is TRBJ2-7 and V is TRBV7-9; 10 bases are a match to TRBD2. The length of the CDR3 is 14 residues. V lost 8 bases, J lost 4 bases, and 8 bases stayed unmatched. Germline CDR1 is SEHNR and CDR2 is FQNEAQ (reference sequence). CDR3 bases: TGTGCCAGCTCCACTAGCGGGACTTCTTACGAGCAGTACTTC. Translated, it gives CASSTSGTSYEQYF.

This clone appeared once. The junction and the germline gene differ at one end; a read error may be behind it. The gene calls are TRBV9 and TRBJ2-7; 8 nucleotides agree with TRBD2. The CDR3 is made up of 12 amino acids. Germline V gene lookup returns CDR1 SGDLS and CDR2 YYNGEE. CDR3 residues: CASSGTTYEQYF. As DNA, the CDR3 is TGTGCCAGTAGCGGGACTACCTACGAGCAGTACTTC. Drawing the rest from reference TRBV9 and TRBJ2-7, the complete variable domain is DSGVTQTPKHLITATGQRVTLRCSPRSGDLSVYWYQQSLDQGLQFLIQYYNGEERAKGNILERFSAQQFPDLHSELNLSSLELGDSALYFCASSGTTYEQYFGPGTRLTVT.

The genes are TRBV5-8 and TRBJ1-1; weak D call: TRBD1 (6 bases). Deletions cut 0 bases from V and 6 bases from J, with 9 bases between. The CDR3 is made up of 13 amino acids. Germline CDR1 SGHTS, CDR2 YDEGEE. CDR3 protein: CASSLAGTSEAFF. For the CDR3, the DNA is TGTGCCAGCAGCTTGGCTGGGACATCTGAAGCTTTCTTT.

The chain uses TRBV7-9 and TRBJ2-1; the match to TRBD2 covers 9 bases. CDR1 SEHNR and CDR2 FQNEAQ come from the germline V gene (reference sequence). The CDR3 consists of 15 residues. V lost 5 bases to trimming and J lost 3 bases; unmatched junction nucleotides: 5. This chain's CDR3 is CASSTIAGVYNEQFF. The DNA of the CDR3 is TGTGCCAGCAGCACCATAGCGGGAGTCTACAATGAGCAGTTCTTC.

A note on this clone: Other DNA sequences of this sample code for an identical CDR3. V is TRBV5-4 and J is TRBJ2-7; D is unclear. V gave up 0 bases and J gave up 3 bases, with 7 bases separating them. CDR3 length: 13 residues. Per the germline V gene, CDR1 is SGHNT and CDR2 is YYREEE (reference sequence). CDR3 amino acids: CASSLDRSYEQYF. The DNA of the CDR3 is TGTGCCAGCAGCTTGGACCGTAGCTACGAGCAGTACTTC.

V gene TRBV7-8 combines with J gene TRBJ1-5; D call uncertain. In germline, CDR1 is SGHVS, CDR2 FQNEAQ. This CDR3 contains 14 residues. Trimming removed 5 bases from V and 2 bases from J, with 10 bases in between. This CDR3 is CASSPAVGNQPQHF. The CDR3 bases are TGTGCCAGCAGCCCGGCGGTCGGCAATCAGCCCCAGCATTTT.

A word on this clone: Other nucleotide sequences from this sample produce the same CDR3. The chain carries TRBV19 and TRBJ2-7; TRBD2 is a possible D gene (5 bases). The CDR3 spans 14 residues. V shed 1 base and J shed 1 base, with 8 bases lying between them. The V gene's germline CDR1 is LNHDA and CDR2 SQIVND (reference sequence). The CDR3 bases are TGTGCCAGTAGTATAGGAGGGAAGTCCTACGAGCAGTACTTC. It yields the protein CASSIGGKSYEQYF.

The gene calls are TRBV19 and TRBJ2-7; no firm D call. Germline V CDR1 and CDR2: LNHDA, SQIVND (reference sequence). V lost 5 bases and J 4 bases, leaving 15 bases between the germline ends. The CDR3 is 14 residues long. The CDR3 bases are TGTGCCAGTAGTCCCCAAGTAGGATCGTACGAGCAGTACTTC. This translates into CASSPQVGSYEQYF.

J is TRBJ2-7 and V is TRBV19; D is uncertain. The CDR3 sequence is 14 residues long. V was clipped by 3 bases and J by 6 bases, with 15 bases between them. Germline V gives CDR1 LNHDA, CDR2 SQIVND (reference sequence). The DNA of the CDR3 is TGTGCCAGTAGTATCGCGAGCGCCTGGGCCGAGCAGTACTTC. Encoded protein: CASSIASAWAEQYF.

DNA for the CDR3: TGTGCCAGCAGACGGACAGGCCCCACTGAAGCTTTCTTT. It specifies CASRRTGPTEAFF. The chain has TRBV27 and TRBJ1-1; 7 bases agree with TRBD1. The CDR3 has 13 amino acids. The germline V gene encodes CDR1 MNHEY and CDR2 SMNVEV (reference sequence). Losses at the gene ends were 6 bases for V and 4 bases for J; bases not matched to a gene: 5.

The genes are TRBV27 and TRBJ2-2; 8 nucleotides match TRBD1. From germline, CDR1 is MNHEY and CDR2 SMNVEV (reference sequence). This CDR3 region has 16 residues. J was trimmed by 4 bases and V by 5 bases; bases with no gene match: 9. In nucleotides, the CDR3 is TGTGCCAGCAGTCCCCGGACAGGGCGCGGCACCGGGGAGCTGTTTTTT. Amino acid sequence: CASSPRTGRGTGELFF.

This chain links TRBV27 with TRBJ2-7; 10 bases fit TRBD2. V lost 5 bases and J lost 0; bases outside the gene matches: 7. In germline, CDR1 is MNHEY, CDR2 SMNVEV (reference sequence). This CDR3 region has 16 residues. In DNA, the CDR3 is TGTGCCAGCAGTCCACTAGCGGGGCGGTCCTCCTACGAGCAGTACTTC. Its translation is CASSPLAGRSSYEQYF.

CDR3 nucleotide sequence: TGTGCCAGCAGCTTTTTGGTCGATGAGCAGTTCTTC. Its protein product is CASSFLVDEQFF. The chain employs TRBV7-9 and TRBJ2-1; D call uncertain. Per the germline V gene, CDR1 is SEHNR and CDR2 is FQNEAQ (reference sequence). The ends were cut back, 3 bases at V and 8 bases at J, with 8 bases in the middle. The CDR3 consists of 12 residues.

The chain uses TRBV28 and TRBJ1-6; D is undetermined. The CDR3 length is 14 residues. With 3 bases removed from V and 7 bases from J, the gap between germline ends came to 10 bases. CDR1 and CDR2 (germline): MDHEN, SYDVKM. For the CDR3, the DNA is TGTGCCAGCAGTTTTCGGCAGTACAATTCACCCCTCCACTTT. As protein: CASSFRQYNSPLHF.